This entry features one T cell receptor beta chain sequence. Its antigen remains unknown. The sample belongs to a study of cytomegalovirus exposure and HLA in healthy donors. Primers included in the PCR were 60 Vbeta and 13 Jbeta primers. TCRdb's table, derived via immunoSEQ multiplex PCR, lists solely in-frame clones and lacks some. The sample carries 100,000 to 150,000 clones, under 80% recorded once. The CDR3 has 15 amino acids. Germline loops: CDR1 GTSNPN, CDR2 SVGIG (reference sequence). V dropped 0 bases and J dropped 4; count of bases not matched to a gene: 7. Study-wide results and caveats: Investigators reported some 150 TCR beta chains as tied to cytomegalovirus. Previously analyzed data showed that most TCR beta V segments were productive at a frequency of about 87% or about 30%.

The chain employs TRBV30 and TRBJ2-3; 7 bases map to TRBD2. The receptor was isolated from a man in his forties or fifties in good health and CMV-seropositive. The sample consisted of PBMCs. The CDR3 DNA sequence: TGTGCCTGGAGTGTACAAGCGGGGAAGGCAGATACGCAGTATTTT. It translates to CAWSVQAGKADTQYF.